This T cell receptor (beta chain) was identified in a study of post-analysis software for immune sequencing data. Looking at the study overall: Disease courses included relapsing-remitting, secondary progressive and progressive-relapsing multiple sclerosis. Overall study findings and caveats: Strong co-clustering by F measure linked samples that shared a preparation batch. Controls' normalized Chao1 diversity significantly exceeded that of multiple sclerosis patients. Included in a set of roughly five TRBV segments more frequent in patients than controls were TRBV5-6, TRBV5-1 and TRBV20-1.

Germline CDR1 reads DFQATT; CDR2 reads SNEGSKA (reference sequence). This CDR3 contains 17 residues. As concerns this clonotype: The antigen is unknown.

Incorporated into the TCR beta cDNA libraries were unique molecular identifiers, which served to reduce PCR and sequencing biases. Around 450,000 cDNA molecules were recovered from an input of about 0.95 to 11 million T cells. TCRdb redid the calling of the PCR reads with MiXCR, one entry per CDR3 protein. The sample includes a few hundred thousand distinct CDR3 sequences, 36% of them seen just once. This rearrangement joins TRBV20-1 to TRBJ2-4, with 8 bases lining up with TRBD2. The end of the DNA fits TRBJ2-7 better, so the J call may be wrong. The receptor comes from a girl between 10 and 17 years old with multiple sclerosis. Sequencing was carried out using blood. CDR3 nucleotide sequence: TGCAGTGCTAGCCCCAACGGGAGGGCCCTGGGTGGCTACGAGCAGTACTTC. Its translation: CSASPNGRALGGYEQYF.